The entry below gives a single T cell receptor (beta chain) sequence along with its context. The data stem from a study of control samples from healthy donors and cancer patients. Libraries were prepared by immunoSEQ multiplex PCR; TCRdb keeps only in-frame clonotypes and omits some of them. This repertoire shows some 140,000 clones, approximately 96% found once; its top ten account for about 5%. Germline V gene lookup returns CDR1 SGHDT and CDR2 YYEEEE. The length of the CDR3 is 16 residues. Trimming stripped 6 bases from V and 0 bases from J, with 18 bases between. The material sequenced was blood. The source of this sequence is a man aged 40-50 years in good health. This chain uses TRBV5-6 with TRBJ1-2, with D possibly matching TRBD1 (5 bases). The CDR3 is CASTQLRGDPNYGYTF. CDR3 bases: TGTGCCAGCACCCAACTGAGGGGCGATCCTAACTATGGCTACACCTTC.